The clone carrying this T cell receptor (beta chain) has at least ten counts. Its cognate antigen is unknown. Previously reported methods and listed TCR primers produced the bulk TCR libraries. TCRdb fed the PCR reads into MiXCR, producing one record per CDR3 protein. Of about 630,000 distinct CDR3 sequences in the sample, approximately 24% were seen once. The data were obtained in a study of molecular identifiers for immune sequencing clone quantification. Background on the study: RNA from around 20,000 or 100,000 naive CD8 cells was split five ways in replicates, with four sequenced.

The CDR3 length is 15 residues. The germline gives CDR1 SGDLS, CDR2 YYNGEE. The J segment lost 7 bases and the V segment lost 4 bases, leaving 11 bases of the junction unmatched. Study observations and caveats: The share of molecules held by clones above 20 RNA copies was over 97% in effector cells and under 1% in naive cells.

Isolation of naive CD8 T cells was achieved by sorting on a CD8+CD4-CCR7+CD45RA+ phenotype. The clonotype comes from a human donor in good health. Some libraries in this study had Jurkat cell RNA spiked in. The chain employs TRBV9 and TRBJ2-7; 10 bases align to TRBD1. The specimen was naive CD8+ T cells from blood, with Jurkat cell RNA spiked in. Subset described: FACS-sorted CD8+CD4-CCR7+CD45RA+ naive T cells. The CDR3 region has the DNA TGTGCCAGCAGCTCCGCGGGACAGGGGATTGGGGAGCAGTACTTC. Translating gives CASSSAGQGIGEQYF.